The 32 T cell receptor beta chains in this list originate from one sample, sequenced in a study of T cells in Graves' hyperthyroidism and ophthalmopathy. RNA transcripts were the template for amplifying TCR beta CDR3 regions. An initial round of RT-PCR targeting the TCR CDR3 relied on the HTBI primer set. Via MiXCR, TCRdb re-called the multiplex PCR reads, giving one row per CDR3 protein. The data show hundreds of thousands of distinct CDR3 sequences, about 14% seen once. The sequenced sample was blood. Receptors were obtained from a woman in her forties or fifties with Graves' ophthalmopathy.

Ten or more counts support this clonotype. This sequence joins TRBV11-2 and TRBJ2-7; weak D call: TRBD1 (6 bases). Trimming removed 2 bases from V and 2 bases from J, with 13 bases in between. CDR1 is SGHAT, CDR2 FQNNGV, per germline. The CDR3 runs 15 residues. The CDR3 DNA reads TGTGCCAGCAGCTTAACACAGGGAGTAACCTACGAGCAGTACTTC. It yields the protein CASSLTQGVTYEQYF.

The J gene is TRBJ1-1, the V gene TRBV10-3; D perhaps matches TRBD1 (6 bases). The germline V gene encodes CDR1 ENHRY and CDR2 SYGVKD. With 4 bases removed from V and 2 bases from J, the gap between germline ends came to 8 bases. CDR3 length: 13 amino acids. CDR3 in DNA: TGTGCCATCAGTGGGGGGCTTAACACTGAAGCTTTCTTT. Its translation: CAISGGLNTEAFF.

Many counts were recorded for this clonotype. The chain recombines TRBV20-1 with TRBJ2-1; 12 bases align to TRBD2. This CDR3 contains 17 residues. Germline V gene sequence: CDR1 DFQATT, CDR2 SNEGSKA (reference sequence). The ends lost 0 bases at V and 9 bases at J; junction bases unmatched: 12. The CDR3: CSARDPKTSGSIGEQFF. CDR3 nucleotides: TGCAGTGCTAGAGACCCCAAGACTAGCGGGAGTATCGGTGAGCAGTTCTTC.

This clonotype was recorded many times. V and J are TRBV12-3 or TRBV12-4 and TRBJ2-3; 8 bases match TRBD2. V dropped 4 bases and J dropped 0; count of bases not matched to a gene: 12. The CDR3 spans 18 residues. CDR3 loop: CASSYPRTSRKSTDTQYF. CDR3 DNA: TGTGCCAGCAGTTACCCCAGGACTAGCCGTAAAAGCACAGATACGCAGTATTTT.

This clonotype was detected many times. V and J are TRBV5-1 and TRBJ1-4; D is undetermined. The germline V gene has CDR1 SGHRS and CDR2 YFSETQ. V lost 0 bases, J lost 0 bases, and 12 bases lay in between. This CDR3 is built from 17 residues. DNA for the CDR3: TGCGCCAGCAGCTTGGGGGGAGTCCTCACAACTAATGAAAAACTGTTTTTT. Its protein is CASSLGGVLTTNEKLFF.

This clonotype was recorded many times. The chain has TRBV5-1 and TRBJ2-3, with 11 bases identical to TRBD2. Trimming took 4 bases from V and 4 from J; bases not matched to a gene: 5. This CDR3 region has 15 residues. Per the germline V gene, CDR1 is SGHRS and CDR2 is YFSETQ. The CDR3 bases are TGCGCCAGCAGCGAGGGACTAGCGGCGGCAGATACGCAGTATTTT. Translated: CASSEGLAAADTQYF.

The gene calls are TRBV12-3 or TRBV12-4 and TRBJ1-1; 10 bases align to TRBD1. J gave up 10 bases and V 3 bases, and 8 bases lay outside the gene matches. The CDR3 loop spans 14 amino acids. This CDR3 is CASSFETGGNRAFF. The CDR3 bases are TGTGCCAGCAGTTTTGAGACAGGGGGCAATCGAGCTTTCTTT.

The chain joins TRBV24-1 to TRBJ2-7, with 7 bases lining up with TRBD1. The germline V gene encodes CDR1 KGHDR and CDR2 SFDVKD. J was trimmed by 4 bases and V by 9 bases; bases with no gene match: 5. The length of the CDR3 is 12 residues. The CDR3, as DNA: TGTGCCACCGGGGACAGAGGTTACGAGCAGTACTTC. Protein sequence: CATGDRGYEQYF.

The sample holds many counts of this clonotype. The V call is TRBV12-3 or TRBV12-4, the J call TRBJ1-2; D might be TRBD1 (5 bases). Trimming took off 6 bases at V and 6 bases at J, with 17 bases between the two ends. This CDR3 is 14 amino acids long. DNA of the CDR3: TGTGCCAGCAGGTCATCCGGCAGGGCTGATGGCTACACCTTC. It is translated as CASRSSGRADGYTF.

For the CDR3, the DNA is TGTGCCAGCACCCGGACAGAAAGCTCCTATAATTCACCCCTCCACTTT. Residues: CASTRTESSYNSPLHF. The V and J genes are TRBV7-2 and TRBJ1-6, with a possible D match to TRBD1 (6 bases). The CDR3 extends over 16 amino acids. CDR1 and CDR2 (germline): SGHTA, FQGNSA. The V and J ends lost 7 bases and 0 bases respectively, with 13 bases between them.

The gene calls are TRBV7-3 and TRBJ2-1; TRBD2 aligns across 11 bases. This CDR3 has 18 residues. V shed 2 bases, J shed 3 bases, and the junction held 9 bases outside the gene matches. Germline-derived CDR1 and CDR2 are SGHTA and FQGTGA. CDR3 DNA: TGTGCCAGCAGCTTAGCGGCCCCACTAGCGGGAGTCTACAATGAGCAGTTCTTC. This gives the protein CASSLAAPLAGVYNEQFF.

At least ten counts were recorded for this clonotype. The rearrangement uses TRBV5-1 and TRBJ2-3; possible D gene TRBD1, 5 bases. The ends were cut back, 0 bases at V and 9 bases at J, with 8 bases in the middle. Germline-derived CDR1 and CDR2 are SGHRS and YFSETQ. The CDR3 spans 12 residues. The CDR3 loop is CASSLGQNTQYF. CDR3 nucleotide sequence: TGCGCCAGCAGCTTGGGACAGAACACGCAGTATTTT.

This clonotype showed up many times. This chain joins TRBV30 and TRBJ2-7; 7 positions agree with TRBD1. Per germline, CDR1 GTSNPN and CDR2 SVGIG (reference sequence). After removal of 2 bases from V and 0 bases from J, the junction contained 1 base not matched to a gene. The CDR3 length is 13 residues. CDR3 DNA sequence: TGTGCCTGGAGTAGGGACAGCTCCTACGAGCAGTACTTC. Protein: CAWSRDSSYEQYF.

This clonotype has ten or more counts. This rearrangement joins TRBV29-1 to TRBJ1-1; 7 positions match TRBD1. After removal of 6 bases from V and 0 bases from J, the junction contained 1 base not matched to a gene. Germline V gives CDR1 SQVTM, CDR2 ANQGSEA. The CDR3 totals 12 residues. CDR3 region: CSVGTVNTEAFF. CDR3 DNA: TGCAGCGTCGGGACAGTGAACACTGAAGCTTTCTTT.

The V gene is TRBV28, the J gene TRBJ1-1, with unresolved D. Deletions cut 2 bases from V and 6 bases from J, with 10 bases between. The CDR3 is 13 amino acids. Germline V CDR1 and CDR2: MDHEN, SYDVKM. This CDR3 is CASSLGAEAEAFF. The CDR3, as DNA: TGTGCCAGCAGTTTAGGTGCGGAGGCTGAAGCTTTCTTT.

This clonotype showed up many times. The chain joins TRBV30 to TRBJ1-5; unclear D gene. The V and J ends lost 0 bases and 0 bases respectively, with 9 bases between them. This CDR3 is built from 15 residues. Germline V lookup: CDR1 GTSNPN, CDR2 SVGIG (reference sequence). CDR3 loop: CAWSVGVYSNQPQHF. The CDR3 nucleotides read TGTGCCTGGAGTGTGGGCGTTTATAGCAATCAGCCCCAGCATTTT.

This chain joins TRBV10-3 and TRBJ2-1; 9 nucleotides agree with TRBD2. This CDR3 has 19 residues. Germline CDR1 ENHRY, CDR2 SYGVKD. With 0 bases clipped from V and 3 bases from J, the junction kept 12 bases outside the gene matches. The CDR3 nucleotides read TGTGCCATCAGTGAGTCCCCCTGGGGCAATAGCGGGAGCTACAATGAGCAGTTCTTC. It is translated as CAISESPWGNSGSYNEQFF.

This clonotype occurred many times. The J gene is TRBJ2-5, the V gene TRBV6-1; 7 bases agree with TRBD1. Looked up from germline, CDR1 is MNHNS and CDR2 is SASEGT. Trimming cost V 2 bases and J 1 base; bases outside gene matches: 7. CDR3 length: 16 residues. The CDR3 reads CASSERFRGLQETQYF. The CDR3 DNA reads TGTGCCAGCAGTGAACGCTTTAGGGGGCTCCAAGAGACCCAGTACTTC.

This clonotype occurred many times. The gene calls are TRBV2 and TRBJ2-3, with TRBD2 matching 14 bases. The CDR3 is made up of 17 amino acids. Germline-derived CDR1 and CDR2 are SNHLY and FYNNEI. The ends lost 5 bases at V and 1 base at J; junction bases unmatched: 5. The CDR3 region has the DNA TGTGCCAGCAGTAGGGGACTAGCGGGAGTCCGCACAGATACGCAGTATTTT. It codes for CASSRGLAGVRTDTQYF. Together with reference TRBV2 and TRBJ2-3, the CDR3 gives the full variable domain: EPEVTQTPSHQVTQMGQEVILRCVPISNHLYFYWYRQILGQKVEFLVSFYNNEISEKSEIFDDQFSVERPDGSNFTLKIRSTKLEDSAMYFCASSRGLAGVRTDTQYFGPGTRLTVL.

This clonotype was seen many times. The chain recombines TRBV4-3 with TRBJ2-7; D is ambiguous. Per germline, CDR1 LGHNA and CDR2 YSLEER. V lost 6 bases, J lost 3 bases, and 18 bases lay in between. The CDR3 totals 15 residues. CDR3 amino acids: CASSPDLSKGYEQYF. The CDR3 DNA reads as TGCGCCAGCAGTCCAGACTTAAGTAAAGGCTACGAGCAGTACTTC.

This clonotype has a count of ten or more. V gene TRBV2 combines with J gene TRBJ1-1; 7 bases are a match to TRBD1. V lost 3 bases to trimming and J lost 0 bases; unmatched junction nucleotides: 1. Germline V gives CDR1 SNHLY, CDR2 FYNNEI. The CDR3 consists of 14 residues. The CDR3 DNA reads TGTGCCAGCAGTGAGGGGACAGTGAACACTGAAGCTTTCTTT. As protein: CASSEGTVNTEAFF.

As for this clonotype: Just one base apart from a much larger clone, this may be a read error. The chain recombines TRBV2 with TRBJ2-7; tentative D call: TRBD1 (6 bases). Germline CDR1 and CDR2: SNHLY and FYNNEI. The CDR3 consists of 13 residues. CDR3 sequence reads: CASGERQAYEQYF. In DNA form, the CDR3 reads TGTGCCAGCGGTGAACGACAGGCCTACGAGCAGTACTTC.

This clonotype has a count of ten or more. J is TRBJ2-2 and V is TRBV11-2; a weak D match, TRBD2 (5 bases). CDR3 length: 14 residues. The V gene lost 0 bases and the J gene lost 6 bases, with 8 bases spanning the gap. Germline V gene lookup returns CDR1 SGHAT and CDR2 FQNNGV. The CDR3 spells CASSLERVPGELFF. For the CDR3, the DNA is TGTGCCAGCAGCTTAGAGAGGGTACCCGGGGAGCTGTTTTTT. Complete variable domain (other parts from reference TRBV11-2 and TRBJ2-2): EAGVAQSPRYKIIEKRQSVAFWCNPISGHATLYWYQQILGQGPKLLIQFQNNGVVDDSQLPKDRFSAERLKGVDSTLKIQPAKLEDSAVYLCASSLERVPGELFFGEGSRLTVL.

The chain couples TRBV30 to TRBJ1-4; no definite D call. Germline lookup yields CDR1 GTSNPN and CDR2 SVGIG (reference sequence). The CDR3 is 15 amino acids. The V and J ends lost 2 bases and 0 bases respectively, with 10 bases between them. In DNA form, the CDR3 reads TGTGCCTGGAGTTTCGGGGTTGCAACTAATGAAAAACTGTTTTTT. Translated, it gives CAWSFGVATNEKLFF.

The chain combines TRBV19 with TRBJ2-7; D remains ambiguous. Germline V gene data show CDR1 as LNHDA and CDR2 as SQIVND (reference sequence). The germline V and J ends were trimmed by 3 bases and 0 bases, with 9 bases remaining between them. The CDR3 runs 14 residues. CDR3 sequence reads: CASSMWQSSYEQYF. As DNA, the CDR3 is TGTGCCAGTAGTATGTGGCAGAGCTCCTACGAGCAGTACTTC.

This clonotype was counted a few times. This sequence joins TRBV19 and TRBJ2-7, with D perhaps TRBD1 (5 bases). Trimming shortened V by 2 bases and J by 2 bases, and 10 bases separated the two germline ends. The CDR3 runs to 14 residues. Germline V gene data show CDR1 as LNHDA and CDR2 as SQIVND (reference sequence). The CDR3 DNA sequence: TGTGCCAGTAGTATAACGGCAGGGACCTACGAGCAGTACTTC. This translates into CASSITAGTYEQYF. The variable domain in full, with the rest retrieved from reference TRBV19 and TRBJ2-7, is DGGITQSPKYLFRKEGQNVTLSCEQNLNHDAMYWYRQDPGQGLRLIYYSQIVNDFQKGDIAEGYSVSREKKESFPLTVTSAQKNPTAFYLCASSITAGTYEQYFGPGTRLTVT.

This clonotype was recorded at least ten times. The chain employs TRBV5-6 and TRBJ1-1; no clear D gene. Germline V gene data show CDR1 as SGHDT and CDR2 as YYEEEE. The V end was cut by 3 bases, the J end by 0 bases, with 15 bases between. The CDR3 is 16 residues long. Here the CDR3 reads CASSSTENGVNTEAFF. As DNA, the CDR3 is TGTGCCAGCAGCTCAACAGAGAACGGGGTGAACACTGAAGCTTTCTTT.

To note about this clonotype: This may be a read error: a much more frequent sequence differs by one nucleotide. V and J are TRBV7-2 and TRBJ1-1; D possibly corresponds to TRBD1 (5 bases). CDR1 SGHTA and CDR2 FQGNSA come from the germline V gene. There are 14 residues in the CDR3. Here the CDR3 DNA reads TGTGCCGGCAGCAAGGGGAGAGAGAACACTGAAGCTTTCTTT. This encodes CAGSKGRENTEAFF. Combining the CDR3 with reference TRBV7-2 and TRBJ1-1 gives the whole variable domain GAGVSQSPSNKVTEKGKDVELRCDPISGHTALYWYRQSLGQGLEFLIYFQGNSAPDKSGLPSDRFSAERTGGSVSTLTIQRTQQEDSAVYLCAGSKGRENTEAFFGQGTRLTVV.

This clonotype was detected many times. V gene TRBV7-2 combines with J gene TRBJ2-5; the match to TRBD2 covers 12 bases. The CDR3 is 14 residues long. Germline CDR1 is SGHTA and CDR2 is FQGNSA. Trimming cost V 3 bases and J 4 bases; bases outside gene matches: 0. The CDR3 region has the DNA TGTGCCAGCAGCTTGGGACTAGCGGGAGAGACCCAGTACTTC. Amino acids: CASSLGLAGETQYF.

In this sample, this clonotype turned up a few times. The chain has TRBV10-3 and TRBJ1-4; 7 bases fit TRBD1. V lost 6 bases, J lost 6 bases, and 7 bases stayed unmatched. The CDR3 sequence is 14 residues long. CDR1 is ENHRY and CDR2 is SYGVKD in the germline V gene. The CDR3 DNA reads as TGTGCCATCAGCAGACAGGGAGGAGATGAAAAACTGTTTTTT. Translating it yields CAISRQGGDEKLFF.

The CDR3: CASSVPDRGDNGELFF. The CDR3 DNA follows: TGTGCCAGCAGCGTCCCGGATCGGGGAGATAACGGGGAGCTGTTTTTT. The rearrangement links TRBV9 to TRBJ2-2; TRBD2 is a possible D gene (5 bases). Germline CDR1 reads SGDLS; CDR2 reads YYNGEE. The V end was cut by 2 bases, the J end by 7 bases, with 18 bases between. The CDR3 is 16 residues long.

This clonotype was found many times. The gene calls are TRBV9 and TRBJ2-1; tentatively, D is TRBD2 (6 bases). This CDR3 has 16 residues. Germline CDR1 SGDLS, CDR2 YYNGEE. V lost 0 bases and J 2 bases, leaving 12 bases between the germline ends. The CDR3 region has the DNA TGTGCCAGCAGCGTAGTGCCGACTAGAACCTACAATGAGCAGTTCTTC. Encoded protein: CASSVVPTRTYNEQFF.